This T cell receptor (beta chain) is drawn from a study of cytomegalovirus exposure and HLA in healthy donors. Across the study: Roughly 80% of a few hundred genotyped donors fell in the Caucasian-associated ancestry cluster. Study outcomes and limitations: In a later analysis, V- and J-gene trimming of beta chains associated with a DCLRE1C missense variant, replicated independently. Excluded: some indistinguishable V segments such as TRBV6-2 and TRBV6-3. For most TCR beta V segments, an earlier analysis put the productive rate at about 87% or about 30% of the time.

Comment on this clone: What it binds is unknown.

The J segment lost 7 bases and the V segment lost 6 bases, leaving 4 bases of the junction unmatched. Per the germline V gene, CDR1 is MNHEY and CDR2 is SMNVEV (reference sequence). This CDR3 comprises 13 residues. With 60 Vbeta and 13 Jbeta primers, the PCR was carried out. Sequencing was performed with immunoSEQ multiplex PCR; in TCRdb, only in-frame clones are kept and a portion is missing. Seen here are about 160,000 clones, approximately 80% observed once, and the top ten hold approximately 1.9%. Sequencing was carried out using PBMCs. The clonotype was recovered from a man aged 18 to 29 in good health and CMV-seronegative. V usage is TRBV27 and J usage is TRBJ1-1, with TRBD1 matching 11 bases. CDR3 protein: CASRRGTGGEAFF. The CDR3 nucleotides are TGTGCCAGCAGGAGAGGGACAGGGGGTGAAGCTTTCTTT.